The rows below give T cell receptor beta chains drawn from one sample of a study of T cell responses to AZD1222 COVID-19 vaccine. Assay used: immunoSEQ multiplex PCR; TCRdb lists only in-frame clones, some missing. The sample has approximately 190,000 clones, more than 80% seen once. Sequenced here: peripheral blood, sampled 28 days after the second dose of the MenACWY control vaccine. These receptors originate from an adult who received the MenACWY meningococcal vaccine as a control. The CDR3 runs from the conserved cysteine through the conserved F or W. D genes are given only for firm matches. Only part of the rows carry a size: once, few, many, or a class if the clone is expanded.

j_call | d_call | v_call | clone_size | cdr3_aa | cdr3_nt
TRBJ1-1 | . | TRBV3-1/TRBV3-2 | few | CASSQGPQSTEAFF | TGTGCCAGCAGCCAAGGGCCTCAGAGCACTGAAGCTTTCTTT
TRBJ2-3 | TRBD2 | TRBV7-9 | . | CASSSSGGLTDTQYF | TGTGCCAGCAGCTCTAGCGGGGGCCTAACAGATACGCAGTATTTT
TRBJ2-1 | TRBD1 | TRBV7-3 | . | CASSFIPGQLPNEQFF | TGTGCCAGCAGCTTTATCCCGGGACAGTTGCCCAATGAGCAGTTCTTC
TRBJ2-3 | . | TRBV11-2 | . | CASSLDLSADTQYF | TGTGCCAGCAGCTTAGATCTGTCGGCAGATACGCAGTATTTT
TRBJ2-7 | . | TRBV29-1 | . | CSVAGVYEQYF | TGCAGCGTTGCAGGGGTTTACGAGCAGTACTTC
TRBJ2-2 | . | TRBV11-2 | . | CASRGPGELFF | TGTGCCAGCAGGGGGCCCGGGGAGCTGTTTTTT
TRBJ1-5 | . | TRBV7-2 | . | CASSFDRNNQPQHF | TGTGCCAGCAGCTTTGATCGGAACAATCAGCCCCAGCATTTT
TRBJ2-1 | TRBD2 | TRBV4-1 | . | CASSQGGSAGGYNEQFF | TGCGCCAGCAGCCAAGGCGGCAGTGCGGGAGGGTACAATGAGCAGTTCTTC
TRBJ2-7 | . | TRBV2 | . | CASARTVWEQYF | TGTGCCAGCGCTCGGACCGTCTGGGAGCAGTACTTC
TRBJ2-3 | . | TRBV5-1 | . | CASLIGSTSTDTQYF | TGCGCCAGCTTGATCGGGTCGACTAGCACAGATACGCAGTATTTT
TRBJ2-1 | . | TRBV12-3/TRBV12-4 | . | CASSVGVANEQFF | TGTGCCAGCAGTGTAGGGGTGGCCAATGAGCAGTTCTTC
TRBJ1-3 | . | TRBV28 | . | CASSFLQGAGNTIYF | TGTGCCAGCAGTTTTTTACAGGGAGCGGGAAACACCATATATTTT
TRBJ2-6 | . | TRBV11-3 | . | CASSLGQTGANVLTF | TGTGCCAGCAGCTTAGGGCAAACTGGGGCCAACGTCCTGACTTTC
TRBJ2-1 | . | TRBV20-1 | once | CSARDGDEQFF | TGCAGTGCTAGAGATGGAGACGAGCAGTTCTTC
TRBJ2-3 | . | TRBV7-9 | . | CASSSGITGSSSTDTQYF | TGTGCCAGCAGCTCAGGGATAACAGGCTCATCTAGCACAGATACGCAGTATTTT
TRBJ2-7 | . | TRBV9 | . | CASSVARGGYEQYF | TGTGCCAGCAGCGTAGCTCGAGGCGGCTACGAGCAGTACTTC
TRBJ2-5 | . | TRBV30 | . | CAWSAGAQQETQYF | TGTGCCTGGAGTGCAGGGGCCCAACAAGAGACCCAGTACTTC
TRBJ1-1 | TRBD1 | TRBV2 | . | CASSEGTGGNTEAFF | TGTGCCAGCAGTGAGGGGACAGGGGGGAACACTGAAGCTTTCTTT
TRBJ2-7 | . | TRBV19 | . | CASSIAGATYEQYF | TGTGCCAGTAGTATAGCAGGGGCCACCTACGAGCAGTACTTC
TRBJ1-1 | . | TRBV19 | once | CASSEGTLNTEAFF | TGTGCCAGTAGTGAGGGGACACTCAACACTGAAGCTTTCTTT
TRBJ1-5 | TRBD1 | TRBV19 | . | CASSGRDRGTQPQHF | TGTGCCAGTAGTGGGCGGGACAGGGGTACCCAGCCCCAGCATTTT
TRBJ2-7 | . | TRBV27 | . | CASLDTSSPSNSYEQYF | TGTGCCAGCCTCGACACGAGCAGTCCGTCGAACTCCTACGAGCAGTACTTC
TRBJ2-1 | . | TRBV13 | . | CASSSTAPSYNEQFF | TGTGCCAGCAGCTCGACAGCTCCCTCCTACAATGAGCAGTTCTTC
TRBJ1-4 | . | TRBV28 | . | CASSLGQGNEKLFF | TGTGCCAGCAGTTTGGGCCAGGGCAATGAAAAACTGTTTTTT
TRBJ1-2 | TRBD1 | TRBV6-5 | . | CASSIRQGLGYGYTF | TGTGCCAGCAGTATCCGACAGGGGCTGGGCTATGGCTACACCTTC
TRBJ1-1 | . | TRBV18 | . | CASSKVRNEAFF | TGTGCCAGCTCGAAAGTCAGGAATGAAGCTTTCTTT
TRBJ1-3 | . | TRBV9 | . | CASSNPLGDTTSGNTIYF | TGTGCCAGCAGCAATCCCCTGGGGGACACAACCTCTGGAAACACCATATATTTT
TRBJ1-1 | . | TRBV6-5 | . | CASHPISEGMTEAFF | TGTGCCAGCCATCCAATAAGTGAGGGAATGACTGAAGCTTTCTTT
TRBJ1-2 | TRBD1 | TRBV27 | . | CASSSWDRGRIYGYTF | TGTGCCAGCAGTTCATGGGACAGGGGGCGCATCTATGGCTACACCTTC
TRBJ1-1 | . | TRBV11-2 | . | CASSTGGSTEAFF | TGTGCCAGCAGCACGGGGGGGAGCACTGAAGCTTTCTTT
TRBJ2-7 | . | TRBV7-2 | . | CASSLGRSPRREQYF | TGTGCCAGCAGCTTAGGACGGAGCCCTCGGAGGGAGCAGTACTTC
TRBJ1-2 | . | TRBV3-1/TRBV3-2 | . | CARGQPNYGYTF | TGTGCCAGAGGACAGCCTAACTATGGCTACACCTTC
TRBJ1-5 | . | TRBV20-1 | . | CSASVADNQPQHF | TGCAGTGCTAGTGTGGCGGATAATCAGCCCCAGCATTTT
TRBJ2-4 | TRBD1 | TRBV29-1 | . | CSAEGVGQGVAKNIQYF | TGCAGCGCCGAAGGAGTAGGGCAGGGGGTGGCCAAAAACATTCAGTACTTC
TRBJ2-1 | TRBD2 | TRBV9 | . | CASSVEPSGTYNEQFF | TGTGCCAGCAGCGTAGAGCCTAGCGGGACCTACAATGAGCAGTTCTTC
TRBJ1-1 | TRBD1 | TRBV5-4 | . | CASSVRGHTEAFF | TGTGCCAGCAGCGTCAGGGGGCACACTGAAGCTTTCTTT
TRBJ2-1 | TRBD2 | TRBV7-3 | . | CASSGPSGRHDNEQFF | TGTGCCAGCAGTGGCCCGAGCGGGAGGCATGACAATGAGCAGTTCTTC
TRBJ1-2 | TRBD1 | TRBV5-5 | . | CASSPSPTGTEYGYTF | TGTGCCAGCAGCCCCTCCCCGACCGGGACAGAATATGGCTACACCTTC
TRBJ2-5 | . | TRBV25-1 | . | CASSERGIGTQYF | TGTGCCAGCAGTGAGAGGGGGATCGGGACCCAGTACTTC
TRBJ2-2 | TRBD2 | TRBV28 | . | CASSSIPGLVITRELFF | TGTGCCAGCAGTTCCATACCGGGACTAGTTATAACCCGGGAGCTGTTTTTT